This T cell receptor (beta chain) was documented in a study of T cells after yellow fever vaccination (dated 2019 in TCRdb). About the study as a whole: The SMART-Seq v4 Ultra Low Input RNA kit was used to prepare libraries from fractions with low cell numbers. To follow T-cell clones before and after both primary and booster YFV17D yellow fever vaccination, bulk TCR alpha and beta repertoires underwent longitudinal sequencing. The cohort comprised two healthy male donors, one aged 18 to 30 and one aged 30 to 40 years. Blood samples were taken at several timepoints before and after primary and secondary immunization, and bulk PBMC replicates and cell subsets were isolated.

In the paper's terms, the treatment or condition label means: live attenuated yellow fever vaccine strain. At every blood-draw timepoint, two biological replicates of bulk PBMCs were collected. PBMCs were isolated from peripheral blood using a standard Ficoll-Paque protocol. TriZol was used to extract RNA from bulk PBMCs, from CD4 and CD8 fractions, and from dextramer-positive and dextramer-negative fractions. A remark on this clonotype: Its antigen remains undetermined. No per-base quality is available; no much larger clone lies one base away.

Synthesis of TCR cDNA relied on 5'RACE template switching, a step that introduced a universal primer site along with unique molecular identifiers. Priming for cDNA synthesis came from both the TCR alpha and TCR beta constant segments. Library amplification used two PCR steps, and the second PCR step added sample barcodes and sequencing adapters. Sequencing of the libraries was done on either Illumina HiSeq 2500 (2x100 bp) or NovaSeq (2x150 bp). The study's own analysis went as follows. Demultiplexing of reads and collapsing into UMI consensus sequences were performed with MIGEC, and V(D)J alignment was carried out with MiXCR. Vaccine-responding clonotypes were identified with edgeR using replicate PBMC samples, with FDR below 0.01 and a log2 fold change above 5 up to day 15 being required. Each bulk clonotype received a CD4 or CD8 identity based on whether the sequenced CD4 or CD8 repertoire contained that clonotype at higher abundance. TCRdb took the public reads, trimmed them with fastp at Q25, ran MiXCR for clone calling and kept in-frame beta chains. Each entry is one CDR3 protein sequence, shown with its most common DNA and genes. None of the V and J calls come from the authors' own analysis; TCRdb made them. The sample table lists about 360,000 distinct CDR3 sequences, 6.2% of them with a count of one. The ten largest clones take up 15% of the sample.

Paper-wide results and their limitations: Because only two donors were included in the study, the extent to which the findings can be generalized is limited. A small fraction of clonotypes showed up in both the CD4 and CD8 compartments, probably as a result of convergent recombination. Computational filtering was required because FACS-sorted repertoires could contain abundant contaminating clonotypes from the bulk population. Most clones expanded after primary vaccination (approximately 95% of CD4 and approximately 90% of CD8) were re-detected after the booster, suggesting that broad memory maintenance occurred. Compared with the primary T-cell response, the secondary T-cell response was weaker but faster, peaking on day 5 rather than day 15.

The starting material was PBMCs, obtained 5 days after the yellow fever booster vaccination. The receptor was isolated from a man aged 25-45 years who received the YFV17D yellow fever vaccine.

CDR3 region: CASRGTGSQSEQFF. The DNA sequence reads TGTGCCAGTAGGGGGACAGGCTCACAAAGTGAGCAGTTCTTC. Recombination connected TRBV19 to TRBJ2-1; TRBD1 agrees with 8 junctional bases. At the junction V is shortened by 6 bases and J by 9 bases; bases outside the gene matches: 10. The germline V gene (reference sequence) yields LNHDA for CDR1 and SQIVND for CDR2. From its cysteine to its phenylalanine, the CDR3 spans 14 amino acids. The DNA shown is the 42-base CDR3, in frame from base 1.